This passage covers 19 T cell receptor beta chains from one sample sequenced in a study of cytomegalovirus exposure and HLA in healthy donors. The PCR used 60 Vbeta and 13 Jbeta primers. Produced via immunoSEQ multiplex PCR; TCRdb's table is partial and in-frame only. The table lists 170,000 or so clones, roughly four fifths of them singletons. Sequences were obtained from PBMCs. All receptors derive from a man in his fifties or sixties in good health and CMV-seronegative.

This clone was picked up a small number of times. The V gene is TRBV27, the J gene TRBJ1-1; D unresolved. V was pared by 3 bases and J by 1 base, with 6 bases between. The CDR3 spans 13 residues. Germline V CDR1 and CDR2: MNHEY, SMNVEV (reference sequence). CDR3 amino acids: CASSFNRNTEAFF. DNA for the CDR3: TGTGCCAGCAGTTTTAACAGGAACACTGAAGCTTTCTTT.

The CDR3 region has the DNA TGTGCCAGCTCACCAGTTGCGGGAGTGGGGACAGATACGCAGTATTTT. Amino acid sequence: CASSPVAGVGTDTQYF. V and J are TRBV18 and TRBJ2-3; 7 nucleotides line up with TRBD2. V trimming: 2 bases; J trimming: 3 bases; junction bases outside the gene matches: 8. The CDR3 covers 16 residues. Germline-derived CDR1 and CDR2 are KGHSH and LQKENI.

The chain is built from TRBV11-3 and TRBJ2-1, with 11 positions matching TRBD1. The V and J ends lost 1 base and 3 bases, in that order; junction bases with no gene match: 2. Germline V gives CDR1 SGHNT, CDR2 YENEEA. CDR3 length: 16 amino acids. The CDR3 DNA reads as TGTGCCAGCAGCTTAGGGGGACAGGGGGGCTACAATGAGCAGTTCTTC. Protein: CASSLGGQGGYNEQFF.

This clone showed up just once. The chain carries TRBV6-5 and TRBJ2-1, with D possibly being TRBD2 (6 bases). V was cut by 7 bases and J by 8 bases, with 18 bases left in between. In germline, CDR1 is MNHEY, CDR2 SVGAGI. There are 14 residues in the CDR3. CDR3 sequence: CASTRSWSGDEQFF. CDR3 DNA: TGTGCCAGCACGAGGAGCTGGTCGGGGGATGAGCAGTTCTTC.

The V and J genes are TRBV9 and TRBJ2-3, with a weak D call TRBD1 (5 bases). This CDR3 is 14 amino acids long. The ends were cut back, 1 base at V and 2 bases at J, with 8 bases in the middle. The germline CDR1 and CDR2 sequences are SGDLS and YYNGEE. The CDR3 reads CASSVSGATDTQYF. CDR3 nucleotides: TGTGCCAGCAGCGTATCTGGGGCCACAGATACGCAGTATTTT.

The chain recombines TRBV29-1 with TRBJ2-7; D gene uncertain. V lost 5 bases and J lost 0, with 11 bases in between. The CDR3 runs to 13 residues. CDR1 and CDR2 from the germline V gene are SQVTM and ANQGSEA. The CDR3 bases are TGCAGCGTTAGTGGTCAGAACTCCTACGAGCAGTACTTC. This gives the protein CSVSGQNSYEQYF.

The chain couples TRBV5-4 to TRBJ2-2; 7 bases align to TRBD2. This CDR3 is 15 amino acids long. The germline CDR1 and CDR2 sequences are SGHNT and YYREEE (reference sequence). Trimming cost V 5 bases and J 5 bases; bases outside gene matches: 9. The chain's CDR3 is CASRWSGGETGELFF. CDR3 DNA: TGTGCCAGCAGGTGGTCGGGAGGTGAAACCGGGGAGCTGTTTTTT.

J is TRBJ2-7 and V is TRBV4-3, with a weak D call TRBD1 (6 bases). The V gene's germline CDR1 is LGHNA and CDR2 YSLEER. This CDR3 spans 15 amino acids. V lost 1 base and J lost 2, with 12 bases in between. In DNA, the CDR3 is TGCGCCAGCAGCCAAGGAAGGACAGTGGCCTACGAGCAGTACTTC. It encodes CASSQGRTVAYEQYF.

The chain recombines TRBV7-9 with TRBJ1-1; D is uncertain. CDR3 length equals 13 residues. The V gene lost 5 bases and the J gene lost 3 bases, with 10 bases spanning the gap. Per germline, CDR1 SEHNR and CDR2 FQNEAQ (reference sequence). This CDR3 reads CASSTAWYTEAFF. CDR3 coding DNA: TGTGCCAGCAGCACAGCTTGGTACACTGAAGCTTTCTTT.

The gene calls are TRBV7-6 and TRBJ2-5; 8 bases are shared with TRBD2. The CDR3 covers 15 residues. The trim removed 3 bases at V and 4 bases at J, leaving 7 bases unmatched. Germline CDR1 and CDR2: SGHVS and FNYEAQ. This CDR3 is CASSLTGRAPETQYF. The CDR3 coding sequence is TGTGCCAGCAGCTTGACCGGGAGGGCCCCAGAGACCCAGTACTTC. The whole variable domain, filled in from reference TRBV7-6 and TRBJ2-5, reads GAGVSQSPRYKVTKRGQDVALRCDPISGHVSLYWYRQALGQGPEFLTYFNYEAQQDKSGLPNDRFSAERPEGSISTLTIQRTEQRDSAMYRCASSLTGRAPETQYFGPGTRLLVL.

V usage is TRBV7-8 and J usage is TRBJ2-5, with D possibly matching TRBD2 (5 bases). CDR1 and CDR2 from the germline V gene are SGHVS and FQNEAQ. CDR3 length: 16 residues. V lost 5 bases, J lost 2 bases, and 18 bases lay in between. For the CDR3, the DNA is TGTGCCAGCAGCCCCCGGCGAGGGAGAGGGCAAGAGACCCAGTACTTC. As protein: CASSPRRGRGQETQYF. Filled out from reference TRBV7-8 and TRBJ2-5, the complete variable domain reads GAGVSQSPRYKVAKRGQDVALRCDPISGHVSLFWYQQALGQGPEFLTYFQNEAQLDKSGLPSDRFFAERPEGSVSTLKIQRTQQEDSAVYLCASSPRRGRGQETQYFGPGTRLLVL.

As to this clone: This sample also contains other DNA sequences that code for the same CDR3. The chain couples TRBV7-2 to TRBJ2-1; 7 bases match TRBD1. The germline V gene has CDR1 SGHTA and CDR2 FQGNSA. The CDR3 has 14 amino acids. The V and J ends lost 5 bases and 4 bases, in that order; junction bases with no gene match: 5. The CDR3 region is CASSPGTAYNEQFF. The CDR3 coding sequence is TGTGCCAGCAGCCCGGGGACAGCTTACAATGAGCAGTTCTTC.

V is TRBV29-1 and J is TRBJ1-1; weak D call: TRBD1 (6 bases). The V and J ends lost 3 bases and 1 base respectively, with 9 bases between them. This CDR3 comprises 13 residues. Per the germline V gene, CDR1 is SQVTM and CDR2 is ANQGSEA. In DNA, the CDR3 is TGCAGCGTTGATGGGGGCGCGAACACTGAAGCTTTCTTT. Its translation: CSVDGGANTEAFF.

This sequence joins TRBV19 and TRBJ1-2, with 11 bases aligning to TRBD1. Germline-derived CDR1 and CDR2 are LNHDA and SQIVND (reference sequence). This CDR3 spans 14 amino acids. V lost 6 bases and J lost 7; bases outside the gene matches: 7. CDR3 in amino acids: CASRPGQGVSGYTF. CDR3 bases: TGTGCCAGTAGGCCGGGACAGGGGGTTAGTGGCTACACCTTC.

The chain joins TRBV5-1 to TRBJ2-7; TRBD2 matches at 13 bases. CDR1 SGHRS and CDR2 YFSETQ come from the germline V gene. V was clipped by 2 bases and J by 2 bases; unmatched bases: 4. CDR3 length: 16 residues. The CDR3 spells CASSLRTSGGPYEQYF. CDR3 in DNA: TGCGCCAGCAGCTTACGGACTAGCGGGGGCCCCTACGAGCAGTACTTC.

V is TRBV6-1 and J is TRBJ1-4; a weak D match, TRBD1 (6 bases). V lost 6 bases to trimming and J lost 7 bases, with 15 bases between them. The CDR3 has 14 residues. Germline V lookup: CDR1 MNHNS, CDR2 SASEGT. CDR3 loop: CASRRQAKREKLFF. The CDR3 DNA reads TGTGCCAGCAGAAGACAGGCCAAACGTGAAAAACTGTTTTTT.

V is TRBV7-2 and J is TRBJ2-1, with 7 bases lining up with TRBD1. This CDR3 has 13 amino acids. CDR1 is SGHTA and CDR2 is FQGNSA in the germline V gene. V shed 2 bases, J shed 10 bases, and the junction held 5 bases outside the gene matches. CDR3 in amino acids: CASSLLQGNEQFF. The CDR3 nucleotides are TGTGCCAGCAGCTTATTACAGGGGAACGAGCAGTTCTTC. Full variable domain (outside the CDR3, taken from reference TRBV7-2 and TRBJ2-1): GAGVSQSPSNKVTEKGKDVELRCDPISGHTALYWYRQSLGQGLEFLIYFQGNSAPDKSGLPSDRFSAERTGGSVSTLTIQRTQQEDSAVYLCASSLLQGNEQFFGPGTRLTVL.

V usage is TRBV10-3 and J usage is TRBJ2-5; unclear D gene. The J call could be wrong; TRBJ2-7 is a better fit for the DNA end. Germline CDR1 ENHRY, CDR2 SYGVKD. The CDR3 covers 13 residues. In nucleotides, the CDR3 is TGTGCCATCAGTGAGTCAGTAGTCCGCGAGCAGTACTTC. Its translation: CAISESVVREQYF.

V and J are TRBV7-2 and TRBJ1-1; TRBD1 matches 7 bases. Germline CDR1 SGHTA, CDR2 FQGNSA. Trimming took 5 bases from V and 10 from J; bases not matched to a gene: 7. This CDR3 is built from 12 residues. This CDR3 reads CASSPLQGRAFF. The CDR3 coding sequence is TGTGCCAGCAGCCCGTTACAGGGGCGAGCTTTCTTT.